The T cell receptor (beta chain) described here comes from a study of T cell repertoires in cytomegalovirus infection. On the study more broadly: Public TCR beta signatures were indicative of both CMV infection and a matching HLA type. Findings and limits, study-wide: The response measured ex vivo was dominated by TCR beta clonotypes (HLA-C-restricted and CMV-specific). Summed public TCR beta family frequency identified CMV carriers bearing the relevant HLA.

This clonotype was counted once. Its antigen is not identified. TCRdb re-analysed the reads in MiXCR, keeping a single row per CDR3 protein. The table lists some 200,000 distinct CDR3 sequences, 9.5% of them singletons. Germline V gives CDR1 SGHNT, CDR2 YYREEE (reference sequence). The CDR3 has 16 amino acids. The V gene lost 5 bases and the J gene lost 1 base, with 16 bases spanning the gap. The source of this sequence is a human donor in good health (CMV status not recorded). Some clones in this sample may be carry-over from other donors' samples. V and J are TRBV5-4 and TRBJ2-1, with a possible D match to TRBD2 (7 bases). Material: PBMCs. CDR3 loop: CASRSEGGESYNEQFF. The DNA for the CDR3 is TGTGCCAGCAGGTCCGAAGGGGGGGAGTCCTACAATGAGCAGTTCTTC.